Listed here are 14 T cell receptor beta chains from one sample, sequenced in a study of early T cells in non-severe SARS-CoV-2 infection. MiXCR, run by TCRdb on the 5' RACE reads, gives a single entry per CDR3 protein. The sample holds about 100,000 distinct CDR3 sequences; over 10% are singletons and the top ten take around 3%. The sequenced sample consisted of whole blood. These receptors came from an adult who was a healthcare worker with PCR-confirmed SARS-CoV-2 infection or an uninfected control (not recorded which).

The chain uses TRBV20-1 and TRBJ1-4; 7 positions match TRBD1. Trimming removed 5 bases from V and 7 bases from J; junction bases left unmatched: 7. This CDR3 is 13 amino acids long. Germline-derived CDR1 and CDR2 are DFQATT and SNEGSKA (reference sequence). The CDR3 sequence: CSAEGAWGEKLFF. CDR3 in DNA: TGCAGTGCTGAGGGGGCGTGGGGTGAAAAACTGTTTTTT.

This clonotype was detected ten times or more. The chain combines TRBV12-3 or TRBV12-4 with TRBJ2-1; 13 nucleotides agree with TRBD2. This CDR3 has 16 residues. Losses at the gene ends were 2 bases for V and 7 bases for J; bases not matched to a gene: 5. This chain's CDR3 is CASSLLTSGGWNEQFF. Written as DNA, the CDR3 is TGTGCCAGCAGTTTATTGACTAGCGGGGGGTGGAATGAGCAGTTCTTC.

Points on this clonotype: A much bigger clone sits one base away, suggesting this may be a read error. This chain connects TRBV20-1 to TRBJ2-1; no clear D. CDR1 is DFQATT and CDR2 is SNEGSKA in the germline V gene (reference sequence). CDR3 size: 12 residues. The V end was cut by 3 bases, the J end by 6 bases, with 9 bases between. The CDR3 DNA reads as TGCAGTGCTAGTCGACTTGCCAATGAGCAGTTCTTC. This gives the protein CSASRLANEQFF.

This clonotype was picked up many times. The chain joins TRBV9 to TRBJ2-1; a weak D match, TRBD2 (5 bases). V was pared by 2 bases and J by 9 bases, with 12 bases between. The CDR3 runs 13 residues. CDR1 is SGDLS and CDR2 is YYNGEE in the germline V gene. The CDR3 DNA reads TGTGCCAGCAGCGTGAGGGAAGATCTTGAGCAGTTCTTC. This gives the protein CASSVREDLEQFF. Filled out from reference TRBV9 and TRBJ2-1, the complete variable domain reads DSGVTQTPKHLITATGQRVTLRCSPRSGDLSVYWYQQSLDQGLQFLIQYYNGEERAKGNILERFSAQQFPDLHSELNLSSLELGDSALYFCASSVREDLEQFFGPGTRLTVL.

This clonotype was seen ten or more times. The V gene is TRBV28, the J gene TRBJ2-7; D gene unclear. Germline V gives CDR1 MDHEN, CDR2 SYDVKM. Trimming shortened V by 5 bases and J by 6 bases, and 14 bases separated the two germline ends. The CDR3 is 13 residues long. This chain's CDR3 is CASSARAVVEQYF. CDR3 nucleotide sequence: TGTGCCAGCAGTGCCCGCGCCGTCGTCGAGCAGTACTTC.

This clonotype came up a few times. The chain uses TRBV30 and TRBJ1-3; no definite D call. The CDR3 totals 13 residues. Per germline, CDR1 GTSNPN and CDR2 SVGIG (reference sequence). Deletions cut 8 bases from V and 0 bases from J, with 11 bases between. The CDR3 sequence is CASATDSGNTIYF. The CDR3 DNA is TGTGCCAGTGCAACCGACTCTGGAAACACCATATATTTT.

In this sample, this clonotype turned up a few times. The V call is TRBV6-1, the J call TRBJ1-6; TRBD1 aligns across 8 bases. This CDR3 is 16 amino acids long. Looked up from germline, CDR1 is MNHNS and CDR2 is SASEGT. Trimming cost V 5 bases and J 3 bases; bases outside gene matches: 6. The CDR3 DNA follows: TGTGCCAGCAGTAGGACAGGGAGAGACTATAATTCACCCCTCCACTTT. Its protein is CASSRTGRDYNSPLHF.

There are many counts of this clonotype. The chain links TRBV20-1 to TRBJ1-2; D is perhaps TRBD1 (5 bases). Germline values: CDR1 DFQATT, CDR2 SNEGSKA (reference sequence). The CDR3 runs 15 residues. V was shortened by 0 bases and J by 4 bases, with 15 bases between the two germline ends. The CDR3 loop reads CSARDQQGLGYGYTF. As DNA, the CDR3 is TGCAGTGCTAGAGATCAGCAGGGCCTCGGCTATGGCTACACCTTC.

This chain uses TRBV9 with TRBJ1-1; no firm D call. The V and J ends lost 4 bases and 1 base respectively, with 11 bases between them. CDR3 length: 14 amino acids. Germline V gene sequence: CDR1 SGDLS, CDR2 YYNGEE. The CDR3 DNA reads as TGTGCCAGCAGCCCTAGAGTAGAGAACACTGAAGCTTTCTTT. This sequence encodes CASSPRVENTEAFF.

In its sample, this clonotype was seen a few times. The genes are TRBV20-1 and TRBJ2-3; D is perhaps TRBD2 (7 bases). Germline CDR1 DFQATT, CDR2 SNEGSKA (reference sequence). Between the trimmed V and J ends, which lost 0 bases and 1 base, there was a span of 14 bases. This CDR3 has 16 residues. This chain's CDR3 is CSAREGGAPGTDTQYF. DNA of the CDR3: TGCAGTGCTAGAGAAGGGGGGGCGCCGGGCACAGATACGCAGTATTTT.

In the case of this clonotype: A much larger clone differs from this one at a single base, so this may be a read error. The CDR3 spells CASSLDSCPTDTQYF. The CDR3 nucleotides are TGCGCCAGCAGCTTGGACAGCTGTCCCACAGATACGCAGTATTTT. The chain is built from TRBV5-1 and TRBJ2-3; no clear D gene. The length of the CDR3 is 15 residues. Germline-derived CDR1 and CDR2 are SGHRS and YFSETQ. Trimming left V 0 bases short and J 2 bases short, with 10 bases between. The full variable domain, completed using reference TRBV5-1 and TRBJ2-3, is KAGVTQTPRYLIKTRGQQVTLSCSPISGHRSVSWYQQTPGQGLQFLFEYFSETQRNKGNFPGRFSGRQFSNSRSEMNVSTLELGDSALYLCASSLDSCPTDTQYFGPGTRLTVL.

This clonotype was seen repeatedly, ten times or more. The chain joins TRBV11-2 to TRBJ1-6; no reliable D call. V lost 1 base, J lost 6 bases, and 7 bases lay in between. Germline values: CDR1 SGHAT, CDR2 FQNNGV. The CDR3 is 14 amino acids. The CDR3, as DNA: TGTGCCAGCAGCTTAGTAGCAGCTAATTCACCCCTCCACTTT. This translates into CASSLVAANSPLHF.

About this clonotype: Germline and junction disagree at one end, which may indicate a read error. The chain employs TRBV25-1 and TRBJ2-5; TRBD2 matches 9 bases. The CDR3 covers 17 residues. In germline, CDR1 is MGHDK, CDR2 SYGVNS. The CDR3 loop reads CTSSATRLADYQETQYF. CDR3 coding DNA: TGTACCAGCAGTGCCACGAGACTAGCGGATTACCAAGAGACCCAGTACTTC. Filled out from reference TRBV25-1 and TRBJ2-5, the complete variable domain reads EADIYQTPRYLVIGTGKKITLECSQTMGHDKMYWYQQDPGMELHLIHYSYGVNSTEKGDLSSESTVSRIRTEHFPLTLESARPSHTSQYLCTSSATRLADYQETQYFGPGTRLLVL.

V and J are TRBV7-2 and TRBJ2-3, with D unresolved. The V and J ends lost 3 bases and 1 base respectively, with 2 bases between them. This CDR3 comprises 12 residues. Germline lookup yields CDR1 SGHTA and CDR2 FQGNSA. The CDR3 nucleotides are TGTGCCAGCAGCTTCCGCACAGATACGCAGTATTTT. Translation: CASSFRTDTQYF. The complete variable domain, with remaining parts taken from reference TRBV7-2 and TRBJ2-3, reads GAGVSQSPSNKVTEKGKDVELRCDPISGHTALYWYRQSLGQGLEFLIYFQGNSAPDKSGLPSDRFSAERTGGSVSTLTIQRTQQEDSAVYLCASSFRTDTQYFGPGTRLTVL.